This record looks at one TCR beta chain sequence and its context. Its antigen is still unknown. The data are from a study of cytomegalovirus exposure and HLA in healthy donors. 60 Vbeta and 13 Jbeta primers were used in PCR. Profiling relied on immunoSEQ multiplex PCR, and the TCRdb table lists in-frame clones only, not all of them. The sample yields 150,000 to 200,000 clones, approximately 72% seen once. Germline CDR1 is SGHKS and CDR2 is YYEKEE (reference sequence). CDR3 size: 12 residues. V dropped 2 bases and J dropped 5 bases, with 7 bases sitting between them. The study's findings and limits: Earlier analysis looked at TCR beta V segments, and most were productive about 87% or about 30% of the time.

This sequence joins TRBV5-5 and TRBJ2-5, with D possibly matching TRBD2 (5 bases). Sequenced material: PBMCs. The receptor was derived from a human donor in good health. Here the CDR3 reads CASSFWEETQYF. CDR3 DNA sequence: TGTGCCAGCAGCTTCTGGGAGGAGACCCAGTACTTC.